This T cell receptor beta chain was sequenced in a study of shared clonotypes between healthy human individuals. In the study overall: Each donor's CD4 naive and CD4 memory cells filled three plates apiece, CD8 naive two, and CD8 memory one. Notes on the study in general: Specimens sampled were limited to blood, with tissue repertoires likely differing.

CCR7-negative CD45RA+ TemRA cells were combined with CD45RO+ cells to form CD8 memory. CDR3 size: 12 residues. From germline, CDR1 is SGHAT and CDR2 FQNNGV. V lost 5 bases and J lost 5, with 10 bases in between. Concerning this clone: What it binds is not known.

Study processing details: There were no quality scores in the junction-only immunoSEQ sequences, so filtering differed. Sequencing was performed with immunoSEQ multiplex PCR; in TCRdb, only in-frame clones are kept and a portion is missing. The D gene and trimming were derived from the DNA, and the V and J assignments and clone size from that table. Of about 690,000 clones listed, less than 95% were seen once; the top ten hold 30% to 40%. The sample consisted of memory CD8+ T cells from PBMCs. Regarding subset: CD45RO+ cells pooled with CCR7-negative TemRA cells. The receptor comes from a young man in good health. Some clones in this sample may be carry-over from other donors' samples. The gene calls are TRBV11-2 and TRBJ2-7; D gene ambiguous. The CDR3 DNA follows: TGTGCCAGCAGCCCCGGACCTCACGAGCAGTACTTC. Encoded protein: CASSPGPHEQYF.